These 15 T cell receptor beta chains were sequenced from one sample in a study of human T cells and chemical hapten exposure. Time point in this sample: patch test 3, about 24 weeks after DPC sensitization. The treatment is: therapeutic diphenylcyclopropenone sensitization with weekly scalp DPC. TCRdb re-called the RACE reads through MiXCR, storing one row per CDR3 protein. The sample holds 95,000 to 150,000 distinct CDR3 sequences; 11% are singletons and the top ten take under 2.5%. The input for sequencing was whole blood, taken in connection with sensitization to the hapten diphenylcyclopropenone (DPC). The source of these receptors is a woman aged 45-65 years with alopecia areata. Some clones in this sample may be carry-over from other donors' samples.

DNA of the CDR3: TGTGCCAGCAGCCCCCGCGGGAGCGGGGGCACAGATACGCAGTATTTT. Protein: CASSPRGSGGTDTQYF. The chain employs TRBV6-6 and TRBJ2-3; 7 bases map to TRBD2. This CDR3 contains 16 residues. V was pared by 6 bases and J by 1 base, with 10 bases of the junction left unmatched. The germline gives CDR1 MNHNY, CDR2 SVGAGI (reference sequence).

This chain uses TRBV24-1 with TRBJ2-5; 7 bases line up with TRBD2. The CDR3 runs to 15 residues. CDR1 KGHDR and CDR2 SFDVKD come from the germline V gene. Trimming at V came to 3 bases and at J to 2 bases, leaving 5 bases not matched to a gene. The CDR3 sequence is CATSDRGAGQETQYF. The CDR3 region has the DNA TGTGCCACCAGTGATCGGGGAGCGGGACAAGAGACCCAGTACTTC.

CDR3 sequence: CASSVYPYEQYF. The CDR3 bases are TGTGCCAGCAGTGTATACCCTTACGAGCAGTACTTC. This chain links TRBV25-1 with TRBJ2-7; no definite D call. The CDR3 has 12 residues. V shed 4 bases and J shed 4 bases, with 8 bases lying between them. Germline CDR1 MGHDK, CDR2 SYGVNS.

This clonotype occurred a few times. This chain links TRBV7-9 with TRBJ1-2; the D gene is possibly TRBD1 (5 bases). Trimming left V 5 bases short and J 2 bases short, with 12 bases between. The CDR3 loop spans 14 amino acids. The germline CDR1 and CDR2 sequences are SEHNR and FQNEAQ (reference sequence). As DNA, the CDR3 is TGTGCCAGCAGCGAGGGGCCGGGAAACTATGGCTACACCTTC. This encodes CASSEGPGNYGYTF.

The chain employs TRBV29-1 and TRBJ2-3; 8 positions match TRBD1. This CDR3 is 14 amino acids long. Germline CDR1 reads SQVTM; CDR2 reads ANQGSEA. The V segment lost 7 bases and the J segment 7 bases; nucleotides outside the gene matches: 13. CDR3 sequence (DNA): TGCAGCGGGGCCGGGACAGGATCATCTTATACGCAGTATTTT. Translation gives CSGAGTGSSYTQYF.

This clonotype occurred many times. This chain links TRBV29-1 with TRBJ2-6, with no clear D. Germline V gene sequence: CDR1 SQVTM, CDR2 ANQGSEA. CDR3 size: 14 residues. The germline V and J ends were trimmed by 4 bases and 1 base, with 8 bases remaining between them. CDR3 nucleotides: TGCAGCGTTGTGGGCGGTTCTGGGGCCAACGTCCTGACTTTC. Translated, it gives CSVVGGSGANVLTF.

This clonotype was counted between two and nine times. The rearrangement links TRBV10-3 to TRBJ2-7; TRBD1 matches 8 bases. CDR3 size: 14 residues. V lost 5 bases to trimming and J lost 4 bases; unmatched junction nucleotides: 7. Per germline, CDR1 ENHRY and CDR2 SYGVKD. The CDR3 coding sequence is TGTGCCATCAGTTCGACAGGGGATACGTACGAGCAGTACTTC. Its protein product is CAISSTGDTYEQYF.

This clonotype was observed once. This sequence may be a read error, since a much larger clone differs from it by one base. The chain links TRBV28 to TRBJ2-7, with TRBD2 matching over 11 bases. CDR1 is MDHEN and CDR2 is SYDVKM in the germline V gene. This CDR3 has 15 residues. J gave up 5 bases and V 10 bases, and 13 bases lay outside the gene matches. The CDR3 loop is CATNIIAGGDDEQYF. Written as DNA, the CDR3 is TGTGCCACCAATATCATAGCGGGGGGGGATGACGAGCAGTACTTC.

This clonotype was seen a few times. CDR3 in DNA: TGCACCAGCAGCTTGGGCAGGCGGTACGAGCAGTACTTC. Translation: CTSSLGRRYEQYF. V is TRBV1 and J is TRBJ2-7. TRBV1 represents a pseudogene. This CDR3 has 13 amino acids.

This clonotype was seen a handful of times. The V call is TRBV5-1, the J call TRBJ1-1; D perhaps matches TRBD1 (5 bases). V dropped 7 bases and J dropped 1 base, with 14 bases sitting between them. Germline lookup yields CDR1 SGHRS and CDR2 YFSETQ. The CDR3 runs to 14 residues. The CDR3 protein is CASHRGRGNTEAFF. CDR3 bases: TGCGCCAGCCACCGCGGGAGGGGGAACACTGAAGCTTTCTTT.

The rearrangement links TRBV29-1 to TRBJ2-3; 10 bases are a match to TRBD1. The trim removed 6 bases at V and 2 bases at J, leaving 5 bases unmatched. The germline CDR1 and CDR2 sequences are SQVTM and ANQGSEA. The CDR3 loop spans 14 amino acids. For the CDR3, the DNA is TGCAGCGTGGGGACAGGGGCTATCACAGATACGCAGTATTTT. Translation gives CSVGTGAITDTQYF.

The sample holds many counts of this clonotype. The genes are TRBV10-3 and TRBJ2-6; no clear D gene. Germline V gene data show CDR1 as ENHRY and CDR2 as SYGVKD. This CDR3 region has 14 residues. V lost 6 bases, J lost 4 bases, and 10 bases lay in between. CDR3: CAIRYSSGANVLTF. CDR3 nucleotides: TGTGCCATCAGGTACAGCTCCGGGGCCAACGTCCTGACTTTC.

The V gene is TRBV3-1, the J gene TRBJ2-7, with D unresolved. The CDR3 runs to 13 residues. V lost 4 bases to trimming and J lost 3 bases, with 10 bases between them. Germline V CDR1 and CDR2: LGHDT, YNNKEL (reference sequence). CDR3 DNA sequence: TGTGCCAGCAGCCGGCAGACCCACTACGAGCAGTACTTC. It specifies CASSRQTHYEQYF.

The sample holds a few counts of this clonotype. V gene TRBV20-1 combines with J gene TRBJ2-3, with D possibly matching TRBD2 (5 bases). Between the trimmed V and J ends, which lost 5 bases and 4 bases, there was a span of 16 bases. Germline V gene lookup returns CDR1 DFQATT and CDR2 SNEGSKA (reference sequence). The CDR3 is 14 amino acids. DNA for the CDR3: TGCAGTGCTGGGAGTGAGCGAGCCTCAGATACGCAGTATTTT. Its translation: CSAGSERASDTQYF.

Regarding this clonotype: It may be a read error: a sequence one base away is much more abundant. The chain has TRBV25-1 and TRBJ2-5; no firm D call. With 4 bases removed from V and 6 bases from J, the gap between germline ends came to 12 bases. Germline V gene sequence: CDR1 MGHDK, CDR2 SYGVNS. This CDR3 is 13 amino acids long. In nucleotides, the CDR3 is TGTGCCAGCAGTGCGCCGGGCGGAAAGACCCAGTACTTC. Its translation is CASSAPGGKTQYF.